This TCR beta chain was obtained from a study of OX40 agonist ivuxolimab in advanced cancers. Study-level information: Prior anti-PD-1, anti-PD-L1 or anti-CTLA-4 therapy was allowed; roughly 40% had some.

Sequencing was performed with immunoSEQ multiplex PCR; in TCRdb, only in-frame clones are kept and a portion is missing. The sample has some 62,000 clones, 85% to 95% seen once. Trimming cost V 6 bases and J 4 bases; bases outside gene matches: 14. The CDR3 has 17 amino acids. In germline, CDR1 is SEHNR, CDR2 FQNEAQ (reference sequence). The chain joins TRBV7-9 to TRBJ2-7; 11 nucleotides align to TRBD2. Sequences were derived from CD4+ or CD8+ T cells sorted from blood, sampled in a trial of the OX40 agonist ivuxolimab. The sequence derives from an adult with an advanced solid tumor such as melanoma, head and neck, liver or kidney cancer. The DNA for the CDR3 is TGTGCCAGCAGTCCGGGACTAGCGGAAGCACAGGGTTACGAGCAGTACTTC. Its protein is CASSPGLAEAQGYEQYF.